The 20 T cell receptor beta chains below come from one sample, sequenced in a study of T cell responses to AZD1222 COVID-19 vaccine. Repertoires were generated with immunoSEQ multiplex PCR, while TCRdb's copy carries only in-frame clones and drops some. This sample yields fewer than 200,000 clones, of which about nine tenths are seen a single time; under 8% belongs to the top ten. Here the sequenced sample was peripheral blood, taken on day 0 of AZD1222 vaccination. The receptors derive from an adult in good health.

The sample holds one count of this clone. J is TRBJ1-4 and V is TRBV3-1 (or the pseudogene TRBV3-2); unclear D gene. This CDR3 contains 11 residues. CDR1 LGHDT and CDR2 YNNKEL come from the germline V gene (reference sequence). V dropped 4 bases and J dropped 8 bases, with 5 bases sitting between them. CDR3 region: CASSLKEKLFF. The CDR3 DNA follows: TGTGCCAGCAGCCTGAAGGAAAAACTGTTTTTT.

V is TRBV27 and J is TRBJ1-6; weak D call: TRBD1 (5 bases). Trimming removed 1 base from V and 11 bases from J, with 24 bases in between. Germline values: CDR1 MNHEY, CDR2 SMNVEV (reference sequence). CDR3 size: 18 residues. CDR3 in amino acids: CASSLFSVMGQGRPPLHF. The CDR3, as DNA: TGTGCCAGCAGTTTATTTTCGGTGATGGGGCAGGGAAGACCACCCCTCCACTTT.

This sequence joins TRBV5-1 and TRBJ2-7; tentatively, D is TRBD1 (7 bases). The CDR3 has 13 amino acids. The germline V gene encodes CDR1 SGHRS and CDR2 YFSETQ. V shed 6 bases and J shed 3 bases, with 13 bases lying between them. The CDR3: CASTEGTVYEQYF. Written as DNA, the CDR3 is TGCGCCAGCACGGAGGGGACAGTCTACGAGCAGTACTTC.

This clone appeared a single time. V usage is TRBV6-5 and J usage is TRBJ2-7; 9 bases fit TRBD1. Germline values: CDR1 MNHEY, CDR2 SVGAGI. CDR3 size: 15 residues. J gave up 3 bases and V 6 bases, and 9 bases lay outside the gene matches. The CDR3 DNA reads TGTGCCAGCAGACCCCAGACAGGGGGAGGCTACGAGCAGTACTTC. Its protein product is CASRPQTGGGYEQYF.

V usage is TRBV11-2 and J usage is TRBJ2-7; 8 bases match TRBD1. Germline V lookup: CDR1 SGHAT, CDR2 FQNNGV. The length of the CDR3 is 16 residues. V lost 2 bases to trimming and J lost 1 base; unmatched junction nucleotides: 7. The CDR3 loop is CASSLRNRDRSYEQYF. CDR3 nucleotide sequence: TGTGCCAGCAGCTTAAGGAATCGGGACAGGTCCTACGAGCAGTACTTC.

V and J are TRBV5-6 and TRBJ1-2, with D unclear. CDR1 SGHDT and CDR2 YYEEEE come from the germline V gene. The V end lost 4 bases, the J end lost 8 bases, and 9 bases lay between the germline ends. This CDR3 contains 11 residues. The CDR3 sequence is CASSETGGYTF. In nucleotides, the CDR3 is TGTGCCAGCAGCGAGACGGGGGGCTACACCTTC.

The chain links TRBV4-2 to TRBJ2-7; D may be TRBD2 (5 bases). V gave up 0 bases and J gave up 2 bases, with 11 bases separating them. The CDR3 is 15 amino acids. Germline V gene data show CDR1 as LGHNA and CDR2 as YNFKEQ. CDR3 loop: CASSQDYGETYEQYF. The CDR3 bases are TGTGCCAGCAGCCAAGATTACGGGGAGACCTACGAGCAGTACTTC.

The chain has TRBV30 and TRBJ2-7; the match to TRBD2 covers 11 bases. This CDR3 region has 16 residues. Germline V gene data show CDR1 as GTSNPN and CDR2 as SVGIG (reference sequence). V gave up 3 bases and J gave up 2 bases; unmatched junction bases: 9. This CDR3 is CAWRPRPGLAAYEQYF. The CDR3 DNA reads as TGTGCCTGGAGACCTCGACCGGGACTAGCGGCCTACGAGCAGTACTTC.

This clone was seen a handful of times. The chain links TRBV6-5 to TRBJ1-2; a possible D gene is TRBD1 (6 bases). Germline lookup yields CDR1 MNHEY and CDR2 SVGAGI. With 6 bases removed from V and 5 bases from J, the gap between germline ends came to 10 bases. The CDR3 spans 12 residues. The CDR3 is CASSRGAYGYTF. Here the CDR3 DNA reads TGTGCCAGCAGCCGGGGGGCGTATGGCTACACCTTC.

This clone was picked up a small number of times. This sequence joins TRBV5-1 and TRBJ1-4; TRBD1 agrees at 7 bases. The J segment lost 6 bases and the V segment lost 2 bases, leaving 7 bases of the junction unmatched. In germline, CDR1 is SGHRS, CDR2 YFSETQ. The CDR3 is made up of 15 amino acids. Here the CDR3 reads CASSFSGQRYEKLFF. CDR3 in DNA: TGCGCCAGCAGCTTCTCGGGACAGCGGTATGAAAAACTGTTTTTT.

In its sample, this clone was seen once. V gene TRBV19 combines with J gene TRBJ1-6; 12 bases line up with TRBD1. The CDR3 has 15 amino acids. Trimming took 8 bases from V and 6 from J; bases not matched to a gene: 5. The V gene's germline CDR1 is LNHDA and CDR2 SQIVND (reference sequence). CDR3 sequence (DNA): TGTGCCAGTGGGGGACAGGGGGCTCTTAATTCACCCCTCCACTTT. Translating it yields CASGGQGALNSPLHF.

The rearrangement joins TRBV30 to TRBJ2-6, with TRBD1 as a possible D gene (6 bases). Trimming stripped 3 bases from V and 0 bases from J, with 15 bases between. Germline V gene data show CDR1 as GTSNPN and CDR2 as SVGIG (reference sequence). CDR3 length equals 17 residues. This chain's CDR3 is CAWRRGRGASGANVLTF. Here the CDR3 DNA reads TGTGCCTGGAGGAGGGGCAGGGGCGCCTCTGGGGCCAACGTCCTGACTTTC.

This chain joins TRBV15 and TRBJ1-4, with D perhaps TRBD1 (5 bases). CDR3 length equals 16 residues. Germline loops: CDR1 LNHNV, CDR2 YYDKDF (reference sequence). The V end lost 6 bases, the J end lost 0 bases, and 14 bases lay between the germline ends. This CDR3 reads CATSWGRTTTNEKLFF. The CDR3 bases are TGTGCCACCAGTTGGGGCAGAACAACAACTAATGAAAAACTGTTTTTT. The variable domain in full, completed from reference TRBV15 and TRBJ1-4, reads DAMVIQNPRYQVTQFGKPVTLSCSQTLNHNVMYWYQQKSSQAPKLLFHYYDKDFNNEADTPDNFQSRRPNTSFCFLDIRSPGLGDTAMYLCATSWGRTTTNEKLFFGSGTQLSVL.

This chain connects TRBV9 to TRBJ2-5; D is undetermined. CDR3 size: 14 residues. Germline CDR1 and CDR2: SGDLS and YYNGEE. V dropped 4 bases and J dropped 1 base, with 11 bases sitting between them. The CDR3 here is CASSSGRSQETQYF. As DNA, the CDR3 is TGTGCCAGCAGCTCTGGGCGATCCCAAGAGACCCAGTACTTC.

This clone was observed once. The genes are TRBV27 and TRBJ1-2; D possibly corresponds to TRBD1 (5 bases). The CDR3 loop spans 12 amino acids. CDR1 is MNHEY, CDR2 SMNVEV, per germline (reference sequence). Between the trimmed V and J ends, which lost 6 bases and 6 bases, there was a span of 11 bases. Here the CDR3 reads CASSKRGHGYTF. CDR3 sequence (DNA): TGTGCCAGCAGCAAAAGGGGTCATGGCTACACCTTC.

The rearrangement uses TRBV24-1 and TRBJ2-3, with TRBD2 as a possible D gene (6 bases). V was shortened by 4 bases and J by 1 base, with 20 bases between the two germline ends. CDR1 and CDR2 (germline): KGHDR, SFDVKD. The CDR3 has 18 residues. The DNA for the CDR3 is TGTGCCACCAGTGACCCGGTGGGCGGGGCGAGGGGCACAGATACGCAGTATTTT. Its protein product is CATSDPVGGARGTDTQYF.

V is TRBV10-2 and J is TRBJ2-1; TRBD2 matches 7 bases. This CDR3 has 13 amino acids. Germline trimming cut 9 bases from V and 0 bases from J; bases unmatched to any gene: 2. Looked up from germline, CDR1 is WSHSY and CDR2 is SAAADI. The CDR3 is CASRTSSYNEQFF. CDR3 in DNA: TGCGCCAGTAGGACTAGCTCCTACAATGAGCAGTTCTTC.

This chain uses TRBV28 with TRBJ1-2, with D maybe TRBD1 (5 bases). Looked up from germline, CDR1 is MDHEN and CDR2 is SYDVKM. V was cut by 2 bases and J by 3 bases, with 7 bases left in between. This CDR3 is 13 amino acids long. The CDR3 nucleotides are TGTGCCAGCAGTTTAGACAGATACTATGGCTACACCTTC. Protein: CASSLDRYYGYTF.

The chain joins TRBV6-2 or TRBV6-3 to TRBJ2-1; D remains ambiguous. The CDR3 is 13 residues long. V was shortened by 1 base and J by 5 bases, with 6 bases between the two germline ends. The germline V gene has CDR1 MNHEY and CDR2 SVGEGT. Here the CDR3 reads CASSYYLNNEQFF. The CDR3 nucleotides are TGTGCCAGCAGTTACTATCTAAACAATGAGCAGTTCTTC.

The V call is TRBV19, the J call TRBJ2-7; TRBD2 is a possible D gene (6 bases). The CDR3 length is 16 residues. The germline V gene encodes CDR1 LNHDA and CDR2 SQIVND (reference sequence). Trimming removed 6 bases from V and 0 bases from J, with 18 bases in between. This chain's CDR3 is CASRFKAGPISYEQYF. In DNA, the CDR3 is TGTGCCAGTAGATTTAAGGCGGGACCTATCTCCTACGAGCAGTACTTC.